This TCR beta chain was captured by sequencing in a study of blood T cell repertoires in COVID-19. Study-wide background: Both acute and convalescent COVID-19 samples were obtained from the United States, Italy and Spain. The analysed material was cDNA or gDNA that came from T cells, B-cell-depleted T cells, or PBMCs.

Study processing details: Researchers report that nucleated cell counts were estimated from reference gene primer amplification. This table comes from immunoSEQ multiplex PCR, and its TCRdb copy is limited to in-frame clones, with some not included. The DNA gave D and trimming, while V, J and clone size come from that table. This sample has approximately 100,000 clones, with roughly 80% found just once. The sequencing input was peripheral blood. This clonotype was obtained from a woman of 80 years or more with active or convalescent COVID-19.

In DNA, the CDR3 is TGTGCCAGCAGCTCGTACACAGGGTCTGGAAACACCATATATTTT. This encodes CASSSYTGSGNTIYF. This chain joins TRBV5-5 and TRBJ1-3, with a possible D match to TRBD1 (6 bases). Germline assignment: CDR1 SGHKS and CDR2 YYEKEE (reference sequence). V lost 3 bases and J 1 base, leaving 11 bases between the germline ends. The CDR3 is 15 residues long.